These T cell receptor beta chains were read from a single sample in a study of beta chain features in type 1 diabetes. Clones were read by immunoSEQ multiplex PCR, and TCRdb kept only the in-frame ones, dropping some. The sample has roughly 250,000 clones; over 20% are singletons. Input material: naive CD4+ T cells from blood. These receptor sequences come from a middle-aged woman with type 1 diabetes. CDR3s include the opening cysteine and the closing phenylalanine or tryptophan. The D gene is left open where the match is weak. Clone size is stated in some rows and not others, as once, few, many or a class when expanded.

clone_size j_call d_call v_call cdr3_nt cdr3_aa
NA TRBJ1-2 TRBD1 TRBV18 TGTGCCAGCTCTCAAGGGACAGACTATGGCTACACCTTC CASSQGTDYGYTF
few TRBJ1-2 NA TRBV20-1 TGCAGTGCTAGAACGGGGGATGGCTACACCTTC CSARTGDGYTF
NA TRBJ2-3 TRBD2 TRBV19 TGTGCCAGTAGTCCTACTAGCGGAGATACGCAGTATTTT CASSPTSGDTQYF
NA TRBJ1-5 TRBD1 TRBV2 TGTGCCAGCAGTGGACAGGGAAGCAATCAGCCCCAGCATTTT CASSGQGSNQPQHF
NA TRBJ1-2 TRBD1 TRBV10-3 TGTGCCACCCGGACAGGGGGTGAAAATGGCTACACCTTC CATRTGGENGYTF
NA TRBJ1-2 NA TRBV5-4 TGTGCCAGCAGCCGGGACTCTCCGATGGACTATGGCTACACCTTC CASSRDSPMDYGYTF
few TRBJ2-1 TRBD1 TRBV29-1 TGCAGCGTCGGACAGGGTGCCTACAATGAGCAGTTCTTC CSVGQGAYNEQFF
NA TRBJ2-3 NA TRBV5-4 TGTGCCAGCAGCTTGGTTCCCTCCACAGATACGCAGTATTTT CASSLVPSTDTQYF
few TRBJ1-5 NA TRBV2 TGTGCCAGCAGTGTCCAGGGCAACAATCAGCCCCAGCATTTT CASSVQGNNQPQHF
NA TRBJ2-3 TRBD2 TRBV30 TGTGCCTGGAGTGAAGGACTAGCGGGAGGGCTAGATACGCAGTATTTT CAWSEGLAGGLDTQYF
NA TRBJ2-5 TRBD1 TRBV28 TGTGCCAGCAGTCAGGGGGCGGGAGAGACCCAGTACTTC CASSQGAGETQYF
NA TRBJ1-1 NA TRBV18 TGTGCCAGCCTCAGGCGGGACACTGAAGCTTTCTTT CASLRRDTEAFF
NA TRBJ2-1 NA TRBV11-3 TGTGCCAGCAGTCCAAGCGGGCTAGACGGTAATGAGCAGTTCTTC CASSPSGLDGNEQFF
once TRBJ1-5 NA TRBV30 TGTGCCTGGGGAGAACGTGAACCCCAGCATTTT CAWGEREPQHF
NA TRBJ1-4 NA TRBV30 TGTGCCTGGAGTGGAGGGATTTCAACTAATGAAAAACTGTTTTTT CAWSGGISTNEKLFF
few TRBJ2-7 NA TRBV7-2 TGTGCCAGCAGCTTAGGGGGTAAGGAGGCCTACGAGCAGTACTTC CASSLGGKEAYEQYF
NA TRBJ2-7 TRBD2 TRBV6-6 TGTGCCAGCAGGTGGGGGGGGGTTATGTACGAGCAGTACTTC CASRWGGVMYEQYF
few TRBJ2-7 TRBD1 TRBV7-2 TGTGCCAGCAGCCGTCCGTGGGGACAGTCCTATTACGAGCAGTACTTC CASSRPWGQSYYEQYF
NA TRBJ2-7 NA TRBV18 TGTGCCAGCTCACCCCAGTTTCGACTGGCGGACGAGCAGTACTTC CASSPQFRLADEQYF
NA TRBJ1-2 NA TRBV5-1 TGCGCCAGCAGCCTGGATCTGAGGGGCTACACCTTC CASSLDLRGYTF
NA TRBJ2-3 NA TRBV7-2 TGTGCCAGCAGCTTAGCGCTTAGCGGCACAGATACGCAGTATTTT CASSLALSGTDTQYF
NA TRBJ1-5 NA TRBV30 TGTGCCTGGGGTCAACAGGAAAGCCAGCCCCAGCATTTT CAWGQQESQPQHF
NA TRBJ1-2 NA TRBV9 TGTGCCAGCAGCGCGGGGAGGGGATCGGACTATGGCTACACCTTC CASSAGRGSDYGYTF
NA TRBJ2-5 NA TRBV30 TGTGCCTGGAGTGGAGGGAGTTACCAAGAGACCCAGTACTTC CAWSGGSYQETQYF
few TRBJ1-2 NA TRBV29-1 TGCAGCGTTGGAACGGACAGCTATGGCTACACCTTC CSVGTDSYGYTF
few TRBJ1-1 NA TRBV9 TGTGCCAGCAGCGTACGGGTAAATACTGAAGCTTTCTTT CASSVRVNTEAFF
few TRBJ2-1 TRBD1 TRBV28 TGTGCCAGCAGTTTGGGACAGGGGGATGAGCAGTTCTTC CASSLGQGDEQFF